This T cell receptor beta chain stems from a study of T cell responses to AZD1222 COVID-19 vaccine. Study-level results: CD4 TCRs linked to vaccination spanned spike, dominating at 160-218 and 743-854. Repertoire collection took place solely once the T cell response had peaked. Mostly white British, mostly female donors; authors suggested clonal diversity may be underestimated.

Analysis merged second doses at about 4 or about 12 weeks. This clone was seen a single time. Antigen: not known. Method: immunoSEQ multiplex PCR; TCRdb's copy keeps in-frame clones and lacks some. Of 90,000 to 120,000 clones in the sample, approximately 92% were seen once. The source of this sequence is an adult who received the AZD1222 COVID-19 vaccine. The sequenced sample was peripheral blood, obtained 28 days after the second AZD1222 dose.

The DNA for the CDR3 is TGTGCCAGCAGTTTATCTTTAGCGGGAGAGAGTGAGCAGTTCTTC. Translation gives CASSLSLAGESEQFF. The gene calls are TRBV27 and TRBJ2-1, with 9 nucleotides matching TRBD2. The CDR3 sequence is 15 residues long. From germline, CDR1 is MNHEY and CDR2 SMNVEV (reference sequence). The V segment lost 0 bases and the J segment 9 bases; nucleotides outside the gene matches: 6.